These 18 T cell receptor beta chains were sequenced from one sample in a study of OX40 agonist ivuxolimab in advanced cancers. Produced via immunoSEQ multiplex PCR; TCRdb's table is partial and in-frame only. The table shows about 35,000 clones, with about 70% occurring only once. The material sequenced was CD4+ or CD8+ T cells sorted from blood, taken in a trial of the OX40 agonist ivuxolimab. The receptors were gathered from an adult with an advanced solid tumor such as melanoma, head and neck, liver or kidney cancer.

The chain employs TRBV2 and TRBJ2-1; 10 bases are shared with TRBD1. The CDR3 length is 13 residues. CDR1 SNHLY and CDR2 FYNNEI come from the germline V gene. The V gene end was trimmed by 7 bases and the J gene end by 8 bases; junction bases not matched to a gene: 5. This chain's CDR3 is CASNRDRGDEQFF. Here the CDR3 DNA reads TGTGCCAGCAACCGGGACAGGGGCGATGAGCAGTTCTTC.

This clone was seen once. This chain joins TRBV6-5 and TRBJ2-2; D possibly corresponds to TRBD2 (6 bases). Per the germline V gene, CDR1 is MNHEY and CDR2 is SVGAGI. The V gene lost 0 bases and the J gene lost 3 bases, with 8 bases spanning the gap. The CDR3 length is 15 residues. The CDR3 nucleotides read TGTGCCAGCAGTTACTCGCCGGGAGACACCGGGGAGCTGTTTTTT. Protein: CASSYSPGDTGELFF.

This clone was picked up a small number of times. V gene TRBV7-9 combines with J gene TRBJ2-2, with D maybe TRBD2 (7 bases). With 1 base removed from V and 4 bases from J, the gap between germline ends came to 13 bases. The CDR3 length is 16 residues. Germline values: CDR1 SEHNR, CDR2 FQNEAQ (reference sequence). The CDR3 protein is CASSLVSGGPTGELFF. DNA for the CDR3: TGTGCCAGCAGCTTAGTATCGGGGGGCCCCACCGGGGAGCTGTTTTTT.

This clone was detected only once. The rearrangement joins TRBV29-1 to TRBJ2-1; the match to TRBD2 covers 8 bases. V shed 6 bases and J 6 bases; nucleotides not matched to a gene: 10. The germline gives CDR1 SQVTM, CDR2 ANQGSEA. This CDR3 spans 14 amino acids. The CDR3 DNA reads TGCAGCGTAGCCGGGACTAGACGGGGCAATGAGCAGTTCTTC. This sequence encodes CSVAGTRRGNEQFF.

The chain recombines TRBV6-5 with TRBJ2-7, with 8 bases matching TRBD1. The CDR3 has 11 amino acids. Germline V gene lookup returns CDR1 MNHEY and CDR2 SVGAGI. The J segment lost 3 bases and the V segment lost 8 bases, leaving 0 bases of the junction unmatched. The CDR3 loop is CASGTGYEQYV. The CDR3 DNA follows: TGTGCCAGCGGGACAGGCTACGAGCAGTACGTC.

The chain couples TRBV7-2 to TRBJ1-2; 7 bases match TRBD1. The CDR3 length is 13 residues. Germline V gives CDR1 SGHTA, CDR2 FQGNSA. With 5 bases clipped from V and 3 bases from J, the junction kept 3 bases outside the gene matches. This CDR3 reads CASSLTGDYGYTF. The CDR3 DNA reads TGTGCCAGCAGCCTCACAGGGGACTATGGCTACACCTTC.

The chain uses TRBV2 and TRBJ1-1, with D possibly matching TRBD1 (6 bases). V lost 7 bases and J lost 3, with 15 bases in between. The CDR3 loop spans 14 amino acids. Germline lookup yields CDR1 SNHLY and CDR2 FYNNEI. The CDR3 reads CASTFQGRDTEAFF. Here the CDR3 DNA reads TGTGCCAGCACTTTTCAGGGGAGGGACACTGAAGCTTTCTTT. Combining the CDR3 with reference TRBV2 and TRBJ1-1 gives the whole variable domain EPEVTQTPSHQVTQMGQEVILRCVPISNHLYFYWYRQILGQKVEFLVSFYNNEISEKSEIFDDQFSVERPDGSNFTLKIRSTKLEDSAMYFCASTFQGRDTEAFFGQGTRLTVV.

V is TRBV10-2 and J is TRBJ2-1, with D hard to call. This CDR3 is 13 amino acids long. V shed 6 bases and J shed 10 bases, with 16 bases lying between them. Germline lookup yields CDR1 WSHSY and CDR2 SAAADI. The CDR3 DNA is TGCGCCAGCAGCTACGCGATAGCCTTGGAGCAGTTCTTC. Translation: CASSYAIALEQFF.

The chain carries TRBV6-5 and TRBJ2-3; D call uncertain. Looked up from germline, CDR1 is MNHEY and CDR2 is SVGAGI. V was pared by 9 bases and J by 7 bases, with 14 bases between. CDR3 size: 12 residues. The CDR3 DNA reads TGTGCCAGTAGAACCGCCCTCTATACGCAGTATTTT. The encoded protein is CASRTALYTQYF.

V is TRBV2 and J is TRBJ2-7; weak D call: TRBD1 (6 bases). This CDR3 is 14 amino acids long. The V gene's germline CDR1 is SNHLY and CDR2 FYNNEI. Trimming shortened V by 6 bases and J by 0 bases, and 12 bases separated the two germline ends. The CDR3: CASRNRDISYEQYV. CDR3 bases: TGTGCCAGCAGGAACCGGGACATCTCCTACGAGCAGTACGTC.

The gene calls are TRBV18 and TRBJ1-6; D uncertain. The CDR3 has 14 amino acids. CDR1 and CDR2 from the germline V gene are KGHSH and LQKENI. The V end lost 10 bases, the J end lost 10 bases, and 20 bases lay between the germline ends. CDR3 residues: CATSNWGEQSPLHF. In nucleotides, the CDR3 is TGTGCCACTAGCAACTGGGGAGAGCAGTCACCCCTCCACTTT.

The chain recombines TRBV6-8 with TRBJ2-3; D call uncertain. With 2 bases removed from V and 0 bases from J, the gap between germline ends came to 6 bases. The CDR3 consists of 14 residues. Germline V gene lookup returns CDR1 MNHGY and CDR2 SAAAGT. The DNA for the CDR3 is TGTGCCAGCAGTTACCCGGACAGCACAGATACGCAGTATTTT. It translates to CASSYPDSTDTQYF.

The V call is TRBV6-5, the J call TRBJ1-6; D gene uncertain. CDR3 length: 12 residues. Germline V gives CDR1 MNHEY, CDR2 SVGAGI. The germline V and J ends were trimmed by 3 bases and 8 bases, with 5 bases remaining between them. The CDR3 bases are TGTGCCAGCAGTTATGTGGATTCACCCCTCCACTTT. It is translated as CASSYVDSPLHF.

The chain uses TRBV18 and TRBJ2-2; TRBD2 matches at 7 bases. Germline V gene data show CDR1 as KGHSH and CDR2 as LQKENI. The ends lost 6 bases at V and 3 bases at J; junction bases unmatched: 4. The CDR3 sequence is 14 residues long. Written as DNA, the CDR3 is TGTGCCAGCTCGACTGGGGGGGACACCGGGGAGCTGTTTTTT. Residues: CASSTGGDTGELFF.

The chain links TRBV18 to TRBJ2-1; D is possibly TRBD1 or TRBD2 (5 bases each). V lost 3 bases, J lost 5 bases, and 17 bases lay in between. CDR1 and CDR2 (germline): KGHSH, LQKENI. This CDR3 has 16 residues. The CDR3 DNA is TGTGCCAGCTCACCGACTCCCGGGACCCACGACAATGAGCAGTTCTTC. Its translation: CASSPTPGTHDNEQFF. Full variable domain (outside the CDR3, taken from reference TRBV18 and TRBJ2-1): NAGVMQNPRHLVRRRGQEARLRCSPMKGHSHVYWYRQLPEEGLKFMVYLQKENIIDESGMPKERFSAEFPKEGPSILRIQQVVRGDSAAYFCASSPTPGTHDNEQFFGPGTRLTVL.

This clone was picked up one time. The genes are TRBV5-1 and TRBJ2-5; the match to TRBD2 covers 12 bases. From germline, CDR1 is SGHRS and CDR2 YFSETQ. Losses at the gene ends were 3 bases for V and 1 base for J; bases not matched to a gene: 10. The length of the CDR3 is 18 residues. Here the CDR3 reads CASSYQGLAGWSQETQYF. In nucleotides, the CDR3 is TGCGCCAGCAGCTACCAGGGACTAGCGGGTTGGAGCCAAGAGACCCAGTACTTC.

The rearrangement joins TRBV30 to TRBJ1-6; the D gene is possibly TRBD1 (5 bases). The CDR3 contains 13 residues. Germline CDR1 is GTSNPN and CDR2 is SVGIG (reference sequence). Trimming stripped 4 bases from V and 9 bases from J, with 13 bases between. The CDR3 nucleotides read TGTGCCTGGACACCAGGGTCTGGTTCACCCCTCCACTTT. This gives the protein CAWTPGSGSPLHF. Based on the CDR3 plus reference TRBV30 and TRBJ1-6, the full variable domain is SQTIHQWPATLVQPVGSPLSLECTVEGTSNPNLYWYRQAAGRGLQLLFYSVGIGQISSEVPQNLSASRPQDRQFILSSKKLLLSDSGFYLCAWTPGSGSPLHFGNGTRLTVT.

In nucleotides, the CDR3 is TGTGCCAGCAGCTTGGAGATACAGGGGACTGAAGCTTTCTTT. This gives the protein CASSLEIQGTEAFF. The chain carries TRBV5-4 and TRBJ1-1; the match to TRBD1 covers 7 bases. Germline loops: CDR1 SGHNT, CDR2 YYREEE (reference sequence). V was pared by 0 bases and J by 5 bases, with 4 bases of the junction left unmatched. The CDR3 extends over 14 amino acids.